This is a list of T cell receptor beta chains from one sample in a study. TCRdb fed the multiplex PCR reads into MiXCR, producing one record per CDR3 protein. Among some 310 distinct CDR3 sequences listed, 22% were seen once. Sequenced material: Tregs sorted from blood. Receptor source: a female donor with breast cancer. Each CDR3 is given with its conserved first and last residue. The order of the fields is V gene, D gene, J gene, clone size, CDR3 protein, CDR3 DNA. A D gene is named only where the DNA matches it firmly. Expanded clones get a size class; other rows say once, few or many, or leave the size out.

TRBV12-3/TRBV12-4,TRBD1,TRBJ1-2,many,CASSSWGQEDGYTF,TGTGCCAGCAGTTCGTGGGGACAGGAGGATGGCTACACCTTC
TRBV12-3/TRBV12-4,TRBD1,TRBJ1-2,few,CASSDSPGQGVGGYTF,TGTGCCAGCAGTGATTCGCCGGGACAGGGCGTTGGTGGCTACACCTTC
TRBV12-3/TRBV12-4,TRBD1,TRBJ1-2,medium-sized,CASMDRGNGYTF,TGTGCCAGCATGGACAGGGGAAATGGCTACACCTTC
TRBV12-3/TRBV12-4,TRBD1,TRBJ1-2,-,CASIQGQGGYGYTF,TGTGCCAGCATCCAGGGACAGGGAGGCTATGGCTACACCTTC
TRBV12-3/TRBV12-4,-,TRBJ1-2,-,CASRRGSGPGYGYTF,TGTGCCAGCAGGCGAGGGTCAGGGCCGGGCTATGGCTACACCTTC
TRBV12-3/TRBV12-4,-,TRBJ1-2,-,CASSPDSSYGYTF,TGTGCCAGCAGCCCGGACAGCTCCTATGGCTACACCTTC
TRBV12-3/TRBV12-4,-,TRBJ1-2,-,CASSRDRYGYTF,TGTGCCAGCAGTCGGGACCGATATGGCTACACCTTC
TRBV12-3/TRBV12-4,TRBD1,TRBJ1-2,few,CASSPRTGDNYGYTF,TGTGCCAGCAGTCCCCGGACAGGTGATAACTATGGCTACACCTTC
TRBV12-3/TRBV12-4,TRBD1,TRBJ1-2,-,CASSGTGAYGYTF,TGTGCCAGCAGTGGGACAGGGGCCTATGGCTACACCTTC
TRBV12-3/TRBV12-4,-,TRBJ1-2,hyperexpanded,CASSVTPVRGYTF,TGTGCCAGCAGTGTGACTCCCGTTCGTGGCTACACCTTC
TRBV12-3/TRBV12-4,-,TRBJ1-2,large,CASSLSSTDYTF,TGTGCCAGCAGTTTAAGTAGTACAGACTACACCTTC
TRBV12-3/TRBV12-4,-,TRBJ1-2,few,CASSLVVGGYTF,TGTGCCAGCAGCTTAGTGGTGGGAGGCTACACCTTC
TRBV12-3/TRBV12-4,-,TRBJ1-2,once,CASSLYRQKDGYTF,TGTGCCAGCAGCTTGTATAGACAGAAGGATGGCTACACCTTC
TRBV12-3/TRBV12-4,TRBD1,TRBJ1-2,-,CASIQGQGLNYGYTF,TGTGCCAGCATCCAGGGACAGGGCCTTAACTATGGCTACACCTTC
TRBV12-3/TRBV12-4,TRBD1,TRBJ1-2,-,CASSGTDFYGYTF,TGTGCCAGCAGTGGGACAGACTTCTATGGCTACACCTTC
TRBV12-3/TRBV12-4,TRBD1,TRBJ1-2,-,CASTMTGDGYTF,TGTGCCAGCACAATGACAGGGGATGGCTACACCTTC
TRBV12-3/TRBV12-4,TRBD1,TRBJ1-2,few,CASNLGTGAYGYTF,TGTGCCAGCAATCTCGGGACAGGGGCCTATGGCTACACCTTC
TRBV12-3/TRBV12-4,-,TRBJ1-2,hyperexpanded,CASSLQAGYGYTF,TGTGCCAGCAGTTTACAGGCGGGCTATGGCTACACCTTC